This TCR beta chain was obtained from a study of T cells in Graves' hyperthyroidism and ophthalmopathy. Across the whole study: Pretreatment peripheral blood was obtained at initial diagnosis.

TCR beta CDR3 regions were amplified from RNA. HTBI primers were employed in a first-round RT-PCR of the TCR CDR3. In TCRdb, the multiplex PCR reads were re-called with MiXCR into one record per CDR3 protein. The table records some 720,000 distinct CDR3 sequences, 16% of them present only once. This clonotype was counted between two and nine times. Its antigen is not identified. Notes on the study in general: Expanded thyroid clonotypes (above 0.001) were mostly also found in blood.

CDR3 length: 13 amino acids. Trimming removed 4 bases from V and 4 bases from J, with 9 bases in between. Germline CDR1 reads SGHTA; CDR2 reads FQGTGA. This chain uses TRBV7-3 with TRBJ2-3, with D unresolved. The source of this sequence is a man younger than 35 with Graves' hyperthyroidism. Specimen: blood. CDR3 in DNA: TGTGCCAGCAGCTCCTCGACTCCAGATACGCAGTATTTT. The encoded protein is CASSSSTPDTQYF. Based on the CDR3 plus reference TRBV7-3 and TRBJ2-3, the full variable domain is GAGVSQTPSNKVTEKGKYVELRCDPISGHTALYWYRQSLGQGPEFLIYFQGTGAADDSGLPNDRFFAVRPEGSVSTLKIQRTERGDSAVYLCASSSSTPDTQYFGPGTRLTVL.